A selection of T cell receptor beta chains follows, all from one sample in a study of blood T cell repertoires in COVID-19. The assay was immunoSEQ multiplex PCR, and TCRdb's table has in-frame clones only and misses some. The data contain some 22,000 clones, approximately 94% of them seen just once; the ten biggest clones take up under 5%. Input material: peripheral blood. The receptors come from a woman in her forties or fifties with active COVID-19. Each CDR3 is given with its conserved first and last residue. The D gene is left open where the match is weak. Not every row has a clone size; where given, it reads once, few, many or a size class.

v_call	j_call	clone_size	d_call	cdr3_nt	cdr3_aa
TRBV18	TRBJ1-2	NA	TRBD1	TGTGCCAGCTCACCATCCCCCACGACAGGGAGGCTGAACTATGGCTACACCTTC	CASSPSPTTGRLNYGYTF
TRBV19	TRBJ2-3	NA	TRBD2	TGTGCCAGTACTCCTCGCCTGGGAGGGGATACGCAGTATTTT	CASTPRLGGDTQYF
TRBV5-1	TRBJ1-1	NA	NA	TGCGCCAGCAGCCCGGTCGGGGCCGTGGGGGGAAACACTGAAGCTTTCTTT	CASSPVGAVGGNTEAFF
TRBV28	TRBJ1-5	NA	TRBD1	TGTGCCAGCAGACTCGGGACAGCTAATCAGCCCCAGCATTTT	CASRLGTANQPQHF
TRBV24-1	TRBJ2-4	NA	NA	TGTGCCACCAGTGATTTGAGCGAAGGATCGCTCCAGTACTTC	CATSDLSEGSLQYF
TRBV6-6	TRBJ1-3	NA	TRBD1	TGTGCCAGCAGTCTCGATGGGACAGACAGCTCTGGAAACACCATATATTTT	CASSLDGTDSSGNTIYF
TRBV5-1	TRBJ2-2	NA	NA	TGCGCCAGCAGCTTGGATCCGCCGGGGGACACCGGGGAGCTGTTTTTT	CASSLDPPGDTGELFF
TRBV7-8	TRBJ1-2	NA	TRBD1	TGTGCCAGCAGCTTAGCGCAGGGGGCGAACTATGGCTACACCTTC	CASSLAQGANYGYTF
TRBV2	TRBJ2-5	NA	NA	TGTGCCAGCGGCAGGGACTCCCTCCCGGAGACCCAGTACTTC	CASGRDSLPETQYF
TRBV5-1	TRBJ2-2	once	NA	TGCGCCAGCAGCTTGGGTCCCACGGAGGGCGGGGAGCTGTTTTTT	CASSLGPTEGGELFF
TRBV4-2	TRBJ1-2	NA	NA	TGTGCCAGCAGCCAGGAGACAGAAGGCTACACCTTC	CASSQETEGYTF
TRBV28	TRBJ1-2	NA	NA	TGTGCCAGCAGTTTTCAGGGCGGTGTCGTATATGGCTACACCTTC	CASSFQGGVVYGYTF
TRBV6-5	TRBJ2-7	NA	NA	TGTGCCAGCAGTTACTCGACTGGCGGCTCCTACGAGCAGTACTTC	CASSYSTGGSYEQYF